This T cell receptor (beta chain) was captured by sequencing in a study of cytotoxic CD8 clonotypes in ibrutinib-treated CLL. At the level of the study: On average, more than 80,000 productive rearrangements and about 280,000 productive templates per sample.

This clone turned up a few times. The J segment lost 0 bases and the V segment lost 5 bases, leaving 9 bases of the junction unmatched. Germline V CDR1 and CDR2: SGHRS, YFSETQ. The CDR3 totals 16 residues. Measured with immunoSEQ multiplex PCR; TCRdb has only the in-frame clones, and not every one. The sample holds around 53,000 clones, about 54% seen once. V and J are TRBV5-1 and TRBJ1-2, with 8 positions matching TRBD1. The source of this sequence is a human donor with chronic lymphocytic leukemia. This specimen consisted of PBMCs, obtained at disease progression, from a patient treated with ibrutinib. CDR3 in DNA: TGCGCCAGCAGAAGGACCGGACAGGGCGCTAACTATGGCTACACCTTC. It translates to CASRRTGQGANYGYTF.